The sequence of this TCR beta chain was determined in a study of T cells in localized non-small cell lung cancer. This clone has more than one count but fewer than ten. Sequencing used immunoSEQ multiplex PCR; TCRdb keeps in-frame clones, though not all of them. The sample has 20,000 to 30,000 clones, roughly 90% seen once. Germline V gene lookup returns CDR1 SNHLY and CDR2 FYNNEI. This CDR3 comprises 11 residues. V shed 7 bases and J shed 5 bases, with 6 bases lying between them. The rearrangement uses TRBV2 and TRBJ2-1; D is ambiguous. The receptor comes from a man aged 40 to 75 with stage III squamous cell lung carcinoma. This sample comprised peripheral blood, obtained before any cancer treatment. The CDR3 loop is CASTRDNEQFF. CDR3 DNA sequence: TGTGCCAGCACTCGGGACAATGAGCAGTTCTTC.